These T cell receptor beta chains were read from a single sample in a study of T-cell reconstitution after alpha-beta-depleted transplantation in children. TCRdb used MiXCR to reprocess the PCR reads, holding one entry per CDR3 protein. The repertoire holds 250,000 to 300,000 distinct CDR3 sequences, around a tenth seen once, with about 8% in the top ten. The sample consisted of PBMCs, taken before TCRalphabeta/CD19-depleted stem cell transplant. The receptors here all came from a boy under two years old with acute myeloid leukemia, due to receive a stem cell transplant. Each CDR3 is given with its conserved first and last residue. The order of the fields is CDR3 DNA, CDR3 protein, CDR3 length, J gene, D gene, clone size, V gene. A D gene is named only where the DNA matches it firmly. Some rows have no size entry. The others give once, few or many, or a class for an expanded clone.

CDR3 DNA: TGCAGCGTTGAAGACGGGAGACGCACAGATACGCAGTATTTT; CDR3 protein: CSVEDGRRTDTQYF; CDR3 length: 14; J gene: TRBJ2-3; D gene: .; clone size: many; V gene: TRBV29-1
CDR3 DNA: TGTGCCATCAGTGAAGGGCGATTCGGAGAGACCCAGTACTTC; CDR3 protein: CAISEGRFGETQYF; CDR3 length: 14; J gene: TRBJ2-5; D gene: .; clone size: many; V gene: TRBV10-3
CDR3 DNA: TGTGCCAGCAGCCTCGGACAGGTAACCTACGAGCAGTACTTC; CDR3 protein: CASSLGQVTYEQYF; CDR3 length: 14; J gene: TRBJ2-7; D gene: TRBD1; clone size: few; V gene: TRBV7-9
CDR3 DNA: TGTGCCAGCAGCGTAGTGCCTGGGGGGCGGAATGGAGATACGCAGTATTTT; CDR3 protein: CASSVVPGGRNGDTQYF; CDR3 length: 17; J gene: TRBJ2-3; D gene: .; clone size: many; V gene: TRBV9
CDR3 DNA: TGTGCCAGCAGCTTAGTTCACGGGGGCGGGAACACCGGGGAGCTGTTTTTT; CDR3 protein: CASSLVHGGGNTGELFF; CDR3 length: 17; J gene: TRBJ2-2; D gene: .; clone size: many; V gene: TRBV7-6
CDR3 DNA: TGCAGCGCCGACCGTGGCGGGAGTGGCACCGGGGAGCTGTTTTTT; CDR3 protein: CSADRGGSGTGELFF; CDR3 length: 15; J gene: TRBJ2-2; D gene: TRBD2; clone size: many; V gene: TRBV29-1
CDR3 DNA: TGCGCCAGCAGCCAAGTTAGGCAGGGTGCCTACGAGCAGTACTTC; CDR3 protein: CASSQVRQGAYEQYF; CDR3 length: 15; J gene: TRBJ2-7; D gene: .; clone size: many; V gene: TRBV4-3
CDR3 DNA: TGCAGTGCTAGGGCACCGACAGGGTATTACGAGCAGTACTTC; CDR3 protein: CSARAPTGYYEQYF; CDR3 length: 14; J gene: TRBJ2-7; D gene: TRBD1; clone size: many; V gene: TRBV20-1
CDR3 DNA: TGTGCCAGCAGGAGGACAGGGATTGAAGCTTTCTTT; CDR3 protein: CASRRTGIEAFF; CDR3 length: 12; J gene: TRBJ1-1; D gene: TRBD1; clone size: many; V gene: TRBV2
CDR3 DNA: TGTGCCAGCAGCCTTGGGACAGGAGGGGACATTCAGTACTTC; CDR3 protein: CASSLGTGGDIQYF; CDR3 length: 14; J gene: TRBJ2-4; D gene: TRBD1; clone size: many; V gene: TRBV14
CDR3 DNA: TGTGCCATCAGTGGGGGAGCGGCCCAAGGAGATACGCAGTATTTT; CDR3 protein: CAISGGAAQGDTQYF; CDR3 length: 15; J gene: TRBJ2-3; D gene: .; clone size: .; V gene: TRBV10-3
CDR3 DNA: TGCGCCAGCAGCCAAGATCGCAAACCCCCTACCTACGAGCAGTACTTC; CDR3 protein: CASSQDRKPPTYEQYF; CDR3 length: 16; J gene: TRBJ2-7; D gene: .; clone size: many; V gene: TRBV4-3
CDR3 DNA: TGTGCCAGCAGCTTATCACCTGGGACATTCTACGAGCAGTACTTC; CDR3 protein: CASSLSPGTFYEQYF; CDR3 length: 15; J gene: TRBJ2-7; D gene: .; clone size: .; V gene: TRBV7-3
CDR3 DNA: TGTGCCAGCAGTTCATCCCACAGGGCCCACGAGCAGTACTTC; CDR3 protein: CASSSSHRAHEQYF; CDR3 length: 14; J gene: TRBJ2-7; D gene: .; clone size: many; V gene: TRBV28
CDR3 DNA: TGTGCCAGCAGTTCCGGGACAGGGGGTAAAAACATTCAGTACTTC; CDR3 protein: CASSSGTGGKNIQYF; CDR3 length: 15; J gene: TRBJ2-4; D gene: TRBD1; clone size: few; V gene: TRBV12-3/TRBV12-4
CDR3 DNA: TGTGCCATCAGTGAGTACGACTCCGGGTCTCGTGAGCAGTTCTTC; CDR3 protein: CAISEYDSGSREQFF; CDR3 length: 15; J gene: TRBJ2-1; D gene: .; clone size: .; V gene: TRBV10-3
CDR3 DNA: TGTGCCTGGAGTGTCTTGGTTTCCGAGCTGTTTTTT; CDR3 protein: CAWSVLVSELFF; CDR3 length: 12; J gene: TRBJ2-2; D gene: .; clone size: .; V gene: TRBV30
CDR3 DNA: TGTGCCAGCAGTTTACCCTACGTCCTAGCGGGTTACAATGAGCAGTTCTTC; CDR3 protein: CASSLPYVLAGYNEQFF; CDR3 length: 17; J gene: TRBJ2-1; D gene: TRBD2; clone size: .; V gene: TRBV12-3/TRBV12-4
CDR3 DNA: TGCGCCAGCAGCTTGGGAGGGCACCGTGAGGATCAGGAAGATATTGGCAATCAGCCCCAGCATTTT; CDR3 protein: CASSLGGHREDQEDIGNQPQHF; CDR3 length: 22; J gene: TRBJ1-5; D gene: .; clone size: many; V gene: TRBV5-1
CDR3 DNA: TGCGCCAGCAGCGTGGGACAGGGGGCGTACGGCTACACCTTC; CDR3 protein: CASSVGQGAYGYTF; CDR3 length: 14; J gene: TRBJ1-2; D gene: TRBD1; clone size: few; V gene: TRBV5-1
CDR3 DNA: TGTGCCAGCAGCTTGGTACCTTTCTACGAGCAGTACTTC; CDR3 protein: CASSLVPFYEQYF; CDR3 length: 13; J gene: TRBJ2-7; D gene: .; clone size: .; V gene: TRBV5-6
CDR3 DNA: TGTGCCACCAGTGATCCCAGCGGGAACCAAGAGACCCAGTACTTC; CDR3 protein: CATSDPSGNQETQYF; CDR3 length: 15; J gene: TRBJ2-5; D gene: TRBD2; clone size: many; V gene: TRBV24-1
CDR3 DNA: TGCAGCGTTGGAGGGCCCTCCTACAATGAGCAGTTCTTC; CDR3 protein: CSVGGPSYNEQFF; CDR3 length: 13; J gene: TRBJ2-1; D gene: .; clone size: many; V gene: TRBV29-1